Shown below are 9 T cell receptor beta chains from a single sample sequenced in a study of T cell responses to AZD1222 COVID-19 vaccine. Using immunoSEQ multiplex PCR, the repertoire was profiled, and TCRdb retains in-frame clones only, with some absent. The table has approximately 89,000 clones, roughly 84% seen once. Sequenced material: peripheral blood, taken on day 0 of AZD1222 vaccination. Receptors originate from an adult in good health.

The chain links TRBV5-5 to TRBJ1-2; TRBD1 is a possible D gene (5 bases). The CDR3 is 12 amino acids. V shed 3 bases and J shed 2 bases, with 5 bases lying between them. CDR1 and CDR2 (germline): SGHKS, YYEKEE (reference sequence). CDR3 residues: CASSWDNYGYTF. The CDR3, as DNA: TGTGCCAGCAGCTGGGACAACTATGGCTACACCTTC. Drawing the rest from reference TRBV5-5 and TRBJ1-2, the complete variable domain is DAGVTQSPTHLIKTRGQQVTLRCSPISGHKSVSWYQQVLGQGPQFIFQYYEKEERGRGNFPDRFSARQFPNYSSELNVNALLLGDSALYLCASSWDNYGYTFGSGTRLTVV.

The chain combines TRBV2 with TRBJ1-5; TRBD1 matches at 9 bases. Trimming cost V 4 bases and J 0 bases; bases outside gene matches: 4. The CDR3 runs 16 residues. Looked up from germline, CDR1 is SNHLY and CDR2 is FYNNEI. The CDR3 coding sequence is TGTGCCAGCAGTGGGGACAGGGCTTATAGCAATCAGCCCCAGCATTTT. Encoded protein: CASSGDRAYSNQPQHF.

The J gene is TRBJ2-2, the V gene TRBV5-1; D ambiguous. CDR1 is SGHRS, CDR2 YFSETQ, per germline. Trimming shortened V by 3 bases and J by 2 bases, and 11 bases separated the two germline ends. The CDR3 is 15 amino acids. CDR3 amino acids: CASSSLALNTGELFF. The CDR3 nucleotides read TGCGCCAGCAGCTCCTTGGCCCTAAACACCGGGGAGCTGTTTTTT.

J is TRBJ2-7 and V is TRBV7-9; D not certain. Germline values: CDR1 SEHNR, CDR2 FQNEAQ (reference sequence). The CDR3 consists of 13 residues. Trimming took off 6 bases at V and 3 bases at J, with 12 bases between the two ends. The CDR3, as DNA: TGTGCCAGCAGTCTTAGAGAGGACTACGAGCAGTACTTC. Amino acids: CASSLREDYEQYF.

V and J are TRBV7-9 and TRBJ1-6; a possible D gene is TRBD1 (5 bases). Germline V gene data show CDR1 as SEHNR and CDR2 as FQNEAQ (reference sequence). This CDR3 has 16 residues. The V end lost 3 bases, the J end lost 0 bases, and 9 bases lay between the germline ends. CDR3 sequence (DNA): TGTGCCAGCAGCTTCCAGGGTAGCTCCTATAATTCACCCCTCCACTTT. Protein: CASSFQGSSYNSPLHF.

The chain employs TRBV6-4 and TRBJ2-3, with D possibly matching TRBD1 (5 bases). Germline V lookup: CDR1 MRHNA, CDR2 SNTAGT. The CDR3 consists of 14 residues. The ends were cut back, 3 bases at V and 0 bases at J, with 7 bases in the middle. The CDR3 region has the DNA TGTGCCAGCAGTGAGAAGGGGAGCACAGATACGCAGTATTTT. Translating it yields CASSEKGSTDTQYF.

This sequence joins TRBV6-1 and TRBJ1-4; D is ambiguous. Deletions cut 2 bases from V and 4 bases from J, with 5 bases between. The germline V gene encodes CDR1 MNHNS and CDR2 SASEGT. There are 13 residues in the CDR3. The CDR3 DNA reads TGTGCCAGCAGTGAAATGGTTAATGAAAAACTGTTTTTT. Residues: CASSEMVNEKLFF.

The rearrangement joins TRBV7-9 to TRBJ1-1, with D uncertain. This CDR3 is built from 14 residues. Germline values: CDR1 SEHNR, CDR2 FQNEAQ (reference sequence). Trimming shortened V by 3 bases and J by 4 bases, and 12 bases separated the two germline ends. In DNA, the CDR3 is TGTGCCAGCAGCTTTCTCCGGGGTGGCACTGAAGCTTTCTTT. Translation gives CASSFLRGGTEAFF. The entire variable domain, with the rest obtained from reference TRBV7-9 and TRBJ1-1, is as follows: DTGVSQNPRHKITKRGQNVTFRCDPISEHNRLYWYRQTLGQGPEFLTYFQNEAQLEKSRLLSDRFSAERPKGSFSTLEIQRTEQGDSAMYLCASSFLRGGTEAFFGQGTRLTVV.

The V call is TRBV15, the J call TRBJ1-1; the D is unclear. Trimming removed 2 bases at V and 5 bases at J, with 15 bases between. The CDR3 is made up of 15 amino acids. Germline CDR1 and CDR2: LNHNV and YYDKDF (reference sequence). CDR3 sequence reads: CATSRPAGSRTEAFF. The CDR3 bases are TGTGCCACCAGCAGACCCGCGGGAAGTAGGACTGAAGCTTTCTTT.